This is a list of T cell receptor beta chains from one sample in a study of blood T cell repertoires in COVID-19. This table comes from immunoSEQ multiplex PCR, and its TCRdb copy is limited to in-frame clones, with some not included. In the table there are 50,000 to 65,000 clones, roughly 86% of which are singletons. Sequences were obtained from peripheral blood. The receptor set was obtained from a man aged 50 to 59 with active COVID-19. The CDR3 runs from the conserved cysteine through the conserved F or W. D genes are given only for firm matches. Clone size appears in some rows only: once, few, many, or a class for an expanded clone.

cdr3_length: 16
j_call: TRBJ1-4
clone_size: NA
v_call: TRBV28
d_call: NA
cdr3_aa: CASSPTGEATNEKLFF
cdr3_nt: TGTGCCAGCAGTCCGACGGGAGAAGCAACTAATGAAAAACTGTTTTTT

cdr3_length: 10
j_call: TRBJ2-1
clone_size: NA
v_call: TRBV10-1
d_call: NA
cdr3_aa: CASMSNEQFF
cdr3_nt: TGCGCCAGCATGTCGAATGAGCAGTTCTTC

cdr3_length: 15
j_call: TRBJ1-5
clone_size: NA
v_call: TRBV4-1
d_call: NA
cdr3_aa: CASSQERGGRWTQHF
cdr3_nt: TGCGCCAGCAGCCAAGAGAGGGGGGGTCGGTGGACCCAGCATTTT

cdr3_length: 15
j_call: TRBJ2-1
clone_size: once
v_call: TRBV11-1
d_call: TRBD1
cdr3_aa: CASSFGQGARDEQFF
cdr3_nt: TGTGCCAGCAGCTTTGGGCAGGGGGCTCGGGATGAGCAGTTCTTC

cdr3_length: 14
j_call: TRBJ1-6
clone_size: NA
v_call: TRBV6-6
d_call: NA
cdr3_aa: CASNRAGVISPLHF
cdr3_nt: TGTGCCAGCAATCGGGCAGGGGTTATTTCACCCCTCCACTTT

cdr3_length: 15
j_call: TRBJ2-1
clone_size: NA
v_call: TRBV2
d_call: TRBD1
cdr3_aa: CASKTDRASYNEQFF
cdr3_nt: TGTGCCAGCAAGACGGACAGGGCCTCCTACAATGAGCAGTTCTTC

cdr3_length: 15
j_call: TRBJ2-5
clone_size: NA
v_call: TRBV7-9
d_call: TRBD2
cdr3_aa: CASSRAGGGWETQYF
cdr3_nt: TGTGCCAGCAGTCGCGCCGGCGGGGGATGGGAGACCCAGTACTTC

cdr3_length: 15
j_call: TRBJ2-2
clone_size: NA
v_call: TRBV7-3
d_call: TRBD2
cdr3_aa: CASSWGLTIPGELFF
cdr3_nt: TGTGCCAGCAGCTGGGGACTAACGATCCCCGGGGAGCTGTTTTTT

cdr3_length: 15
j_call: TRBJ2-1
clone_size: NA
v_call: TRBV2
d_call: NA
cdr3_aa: CASSEVGAWGNEQFF
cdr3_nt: TGTGCCAGCAGTGAAGTGGGGGCCTGGGGAAATGAGCAGTTCTTC

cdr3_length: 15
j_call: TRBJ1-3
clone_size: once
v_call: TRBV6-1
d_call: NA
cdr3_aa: CASSDGQPSGNTIYF
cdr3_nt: TGTGCCAGCAGTGATGGACAGCCCTCTGGAAACACCATATATTTT

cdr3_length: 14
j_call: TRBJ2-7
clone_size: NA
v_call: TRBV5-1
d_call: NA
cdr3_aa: CASSYLQGTGEQYF
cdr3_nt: TGCGCCAGCAGCTACCTACAGGGAACGGGCGAGCAGTACTTC

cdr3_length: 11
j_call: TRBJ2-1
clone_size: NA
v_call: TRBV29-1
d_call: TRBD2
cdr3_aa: CSVPGGAEQFF
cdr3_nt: TGCAGCGTCCCGGGGGGTGCTGAGCAGTTCTTC

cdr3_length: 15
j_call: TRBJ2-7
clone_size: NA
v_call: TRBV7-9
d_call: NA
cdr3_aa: CASSLIGGLLYEQYF
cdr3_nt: TGTGCCAGCAGCTTAATAGGAGGTCTCCTCTACGAGCAGTACTTC

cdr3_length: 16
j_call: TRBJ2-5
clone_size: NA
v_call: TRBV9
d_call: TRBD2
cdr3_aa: CASSAVAGGPRETQYF
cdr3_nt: TGTGCCAGCAGCGCTGTAGCGGGGGGGCCTCGAGAGACCCAGTACTTC

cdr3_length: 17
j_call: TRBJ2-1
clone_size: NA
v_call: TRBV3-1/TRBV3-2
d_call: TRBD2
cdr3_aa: CASSKSVRGGGYNEQFF
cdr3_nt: TGTGCCAGCAGTAAAAGTGTGCGGGGGGGCGGCTACAATGAGCAGTTCTTC

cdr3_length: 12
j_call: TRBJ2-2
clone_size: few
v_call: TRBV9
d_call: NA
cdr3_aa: CASSGGAGELFF
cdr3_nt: TGTGCCAGCAGCGGGGGGGCCGGGGAGCTGTTTTTT

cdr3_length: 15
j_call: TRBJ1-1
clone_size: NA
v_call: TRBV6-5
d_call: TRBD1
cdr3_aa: CASSKRTGLSTEAFF
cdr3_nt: TGTGCCAGCAGTAAACGGACAGGGCTGAGTACTGAAGCTTTCTTT

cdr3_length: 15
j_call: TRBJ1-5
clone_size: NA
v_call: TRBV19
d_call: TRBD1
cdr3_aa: CASSDDRGLVQPQHF
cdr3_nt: TGTGCCAGTAGTGACGACAGGGGTTTGGTTCAGCCCCAGCATTTT

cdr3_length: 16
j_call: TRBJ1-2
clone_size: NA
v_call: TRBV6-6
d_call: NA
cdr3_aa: CASSQPGRGNNYGYTF
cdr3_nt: TGTGCCAGCAGCCAACCGGGGCGGGGGAATAACTATGGCTACACCTTC

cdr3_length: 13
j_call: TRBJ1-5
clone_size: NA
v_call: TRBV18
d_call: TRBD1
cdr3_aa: CASSGQVNQPQHF
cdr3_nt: TGTGCCAGCTCAGGACAGGTTAATCAGCCCCAGCATTTT

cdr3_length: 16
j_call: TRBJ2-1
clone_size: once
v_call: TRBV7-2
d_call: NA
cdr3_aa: CASSLEGGGPYNEQFF
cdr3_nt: TGTGCCAGCAGCTTAGAGGGCGGGGGCCCCTACAATGAGCAGTTCTTC

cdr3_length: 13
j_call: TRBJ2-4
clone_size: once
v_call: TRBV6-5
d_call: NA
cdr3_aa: CATKRGGRDIQYF
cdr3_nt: TGTGCCACCAAGAGGGGGGGCCGGGACATTCAGTACTTC

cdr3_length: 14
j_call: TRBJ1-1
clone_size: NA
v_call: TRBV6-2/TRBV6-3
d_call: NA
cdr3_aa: CASSHSGRTTEAFF
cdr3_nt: TGTGCCAGCAGTCACAGTGGGCGTACCACTGAAGCTTTCTTT

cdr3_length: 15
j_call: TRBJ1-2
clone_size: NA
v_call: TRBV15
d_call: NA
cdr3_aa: CATSGVGDSNYGYTF
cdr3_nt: TGTGCCACCAGCGGGGTAGGGGATTCCAACTATGGCTACACCTTC

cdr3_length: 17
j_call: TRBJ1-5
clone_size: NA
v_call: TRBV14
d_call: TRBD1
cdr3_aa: CASSQGHSGGGNQPQHF
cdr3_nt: TGTGCCAGCAGCCAAGGACATTCAGGGGGTGGCAATCAGCCCCAGCATTTT

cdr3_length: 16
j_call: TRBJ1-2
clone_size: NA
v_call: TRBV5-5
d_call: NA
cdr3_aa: CARRSRGGNDNYGYTF
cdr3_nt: TGTGCCCGCAGATCCCGGGGGGGGAATGATAACTATGGCTACACCTTC

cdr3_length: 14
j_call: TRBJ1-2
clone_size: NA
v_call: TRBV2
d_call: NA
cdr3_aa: CASSERGLNYGYTF
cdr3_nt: TGTGCCAGCAGTGAAAGGGGCCTTAACTATGGCTACACCTTC

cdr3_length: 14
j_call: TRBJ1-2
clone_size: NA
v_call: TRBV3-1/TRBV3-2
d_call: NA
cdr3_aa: CASSQGLGASGYTF
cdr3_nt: TGTGCCAGCAGCCAAGGGCTTGGTGCTTCTGGCTACACCTTC

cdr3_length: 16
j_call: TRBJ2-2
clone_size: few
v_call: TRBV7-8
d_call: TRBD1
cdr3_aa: CASSLLTGANTGELFF
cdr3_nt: TGTGCCAGCAGCTTATTGACAGGGGCGAACACCGGGGAGCTGTTTTTT

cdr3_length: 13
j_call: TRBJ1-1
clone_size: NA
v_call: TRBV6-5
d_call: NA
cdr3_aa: CAMGSRGEGEAFF
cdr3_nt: TGTGCCATGGGCTCACGGGGAGAAGGTGAAGCTTTCTTT

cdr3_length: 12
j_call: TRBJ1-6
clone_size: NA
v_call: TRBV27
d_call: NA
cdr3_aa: CASSIGRPPLHF
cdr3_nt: TGTGCCAGCAGTATCGGGAGGCCACCCCTCCACTTT

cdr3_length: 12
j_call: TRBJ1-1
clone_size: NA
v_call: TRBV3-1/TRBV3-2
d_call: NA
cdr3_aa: CASSQGEAEAFF
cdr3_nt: TGTGCCAGCAGCCAGGGAGAGGCTGAAGCTTTCTTT

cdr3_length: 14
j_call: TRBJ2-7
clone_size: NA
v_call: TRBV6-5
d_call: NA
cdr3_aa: CASSMVQKSYEQYF
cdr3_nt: TGTGCCAGCAGTATGGTACAAAAGTCCTACGAGCAGTACTTC

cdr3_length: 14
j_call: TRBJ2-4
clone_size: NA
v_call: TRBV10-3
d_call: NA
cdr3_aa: CASQAQAKENIQYF
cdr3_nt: TGTGCCAGCCAGGCACAGGCGAAGGAAAACATTCAGTACTTC

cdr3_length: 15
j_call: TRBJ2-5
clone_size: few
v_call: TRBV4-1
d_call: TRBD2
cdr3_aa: CASSQEAGGSGTQYF
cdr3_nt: TGCGCCAGCAGCCAAGAAGCGGGGGGGTCGGGGACCCAGTACTTC

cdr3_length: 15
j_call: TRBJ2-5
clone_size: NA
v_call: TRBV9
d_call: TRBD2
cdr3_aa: CASSAPSGGAETQYF
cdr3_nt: TGTGCCAGCAGCGCCCCTAGCGGGGGGGCAGAGACCCAGTACTTC

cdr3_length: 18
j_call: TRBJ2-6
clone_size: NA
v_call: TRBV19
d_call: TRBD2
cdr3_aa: CASTLGGLAGAGANVLTF
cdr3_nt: TGTGCCAGTACCCTTGGGGGACTAGCGGGGGCAGGGGCCAACGTCCTGACTTTC

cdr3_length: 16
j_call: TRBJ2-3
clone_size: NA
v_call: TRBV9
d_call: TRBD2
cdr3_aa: CASSALAGKLTDTQYF
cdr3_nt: TGTGCCAGCAGCGCACTAGCGGGGAAACTCACAGATACGCAGTATTTT

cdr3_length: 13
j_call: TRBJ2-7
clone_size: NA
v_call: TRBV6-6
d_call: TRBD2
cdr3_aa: CASRGEGRYEQYF
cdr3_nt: TGTGCCAGCAGGGGGGAGGGCAGATACGAGCAGTACTTC

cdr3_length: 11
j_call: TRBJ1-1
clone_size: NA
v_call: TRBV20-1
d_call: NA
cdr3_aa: CSARLNTEAFF
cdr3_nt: TGCAGTGCCAGGTTGAACACTGAAGCTTTCTTT

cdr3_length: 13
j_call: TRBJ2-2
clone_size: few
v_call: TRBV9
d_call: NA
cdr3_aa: CASSPFDTGELFF
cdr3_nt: TGTGCCAGCAGCCCCTTCGACACCGGGGAGCTGTTTTTT

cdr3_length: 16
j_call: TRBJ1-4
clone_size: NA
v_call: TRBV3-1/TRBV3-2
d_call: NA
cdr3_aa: CASSHAQGPEGEKLFF
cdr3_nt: TGTGCCAGCAGCCACGCCCAGGGGCCGGAAGGTGAAAAACTGTTTTTT

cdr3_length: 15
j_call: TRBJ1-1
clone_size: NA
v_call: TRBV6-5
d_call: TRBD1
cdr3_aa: CAGQGDLVGNTEAFF
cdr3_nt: TGTGCCGGACAGGGGGACCTGGTGGGCAACACTGAAGCTTTCTTT

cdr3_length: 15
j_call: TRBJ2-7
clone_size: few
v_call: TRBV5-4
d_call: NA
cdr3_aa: CASSWRGQPLYEQYF
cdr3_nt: TGTGCCAGCAGCTGGCGGGGGCAACCCCTATACGAGCAGTACTTC

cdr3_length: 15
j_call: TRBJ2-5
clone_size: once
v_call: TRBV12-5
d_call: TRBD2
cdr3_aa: CASGLSGGASETQYF
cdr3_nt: TGTGCTAGTGGTTTATCGGGGGGGGCCTCGGAGACCCAGTACTTC

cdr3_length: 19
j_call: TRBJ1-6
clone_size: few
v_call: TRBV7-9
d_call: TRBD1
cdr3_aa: CASSFSGTGGALSSSPLHF
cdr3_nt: TGTGCCAGCAGCTTTTCCGGGACAGGGGGCGCATTAAGTAGCTCACCCCTCCACTTT

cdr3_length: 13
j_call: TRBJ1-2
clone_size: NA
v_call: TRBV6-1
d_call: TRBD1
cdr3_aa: CAIKSNLGQGPTF
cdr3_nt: TGTGCCATCAAATCTAATTTAGGACAGGGCCCTACCTTC

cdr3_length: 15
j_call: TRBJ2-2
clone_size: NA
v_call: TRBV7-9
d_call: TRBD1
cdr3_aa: CASNIGQGGTGELFF
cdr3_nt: TGTGCCAGCAACATCGGACAGGGAGGTACCGGGGAGCTGTTTTTT

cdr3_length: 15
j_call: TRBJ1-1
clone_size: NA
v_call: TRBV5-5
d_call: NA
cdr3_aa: CASSLRQSMNTEAFF
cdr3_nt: TGTGCCAGCAGCTTGCGACAGTCGATGAACACTGAAGCTTTCTTT

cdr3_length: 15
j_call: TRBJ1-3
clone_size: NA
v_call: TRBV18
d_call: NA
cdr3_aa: CASSPPGESGNTIYF
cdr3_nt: TGTGCCAGCTCACCACCGGGAGAGTCTGGAAACACCATATATTTT

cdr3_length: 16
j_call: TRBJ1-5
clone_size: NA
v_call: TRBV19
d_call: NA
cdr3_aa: CASSNGGTNSNQPQHF
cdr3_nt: TGTGCCAGTAGTAATGGGGGGACGAATAGCAATCAGCCCCAGCATTTT

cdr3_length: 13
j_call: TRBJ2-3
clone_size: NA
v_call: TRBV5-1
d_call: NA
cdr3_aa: CASSYSSTDTQYF
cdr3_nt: TGCGCCAGCAGCTATTCTAGCACAGATACGCAGTATTTT

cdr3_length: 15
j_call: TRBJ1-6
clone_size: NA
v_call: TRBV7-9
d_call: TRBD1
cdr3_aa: CASSFWTGYNSPLHF
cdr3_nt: TGTGCCAGCAGCTTCTGGACAGGGTATAATTCACCCCTCCACTTT

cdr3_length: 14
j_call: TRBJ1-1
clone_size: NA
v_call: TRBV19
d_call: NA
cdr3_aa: CASSIRGVNTEAFF
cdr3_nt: TGTGCCAGTAGTATAAGGGGCGTGAACACTGAAGCTTTCTTT

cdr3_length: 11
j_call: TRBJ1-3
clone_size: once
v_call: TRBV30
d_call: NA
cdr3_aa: CAWSRTGTIYF
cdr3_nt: TGTGCCTGGAGCCGGACTGGCACCATATATTTT